This T cell receptor beta chain was observed in a study of cytomegalovirus exposure and HLA in healthy donors. Regarding the study as a whole: Later analysis showed most CMV-associated TCR beta chains appearing HLA-restricted. V- and J-gene trimming of TCR beta was linked (in a later analysis) to a missense DCLRE1C variant.

Turning to this clone: Antigen unknown.

Trimming cost V 8 bases and J 9 bases; bases outside gene matches: 10. Germline CDR1 is SNHLY and CDR2 is FYNNEI. CDR3 size: 13 residues. The PCR made use of 60 Vbeta and 13 Jbeta primers. Sequenced by immunoSEQ multiplex PCR; TCRdb stores in-frame clones only, minus some. Among over 85,000 clones listed, around 78% were seen once. The sequence was obtained from a woman aged 25-40 years in good health and CMV-seronegative. Sequencing was performed on PBMCs. The J gene is TRBJ2-5, the V gene TRBV2; 9 bases align to TRBD1. The CDR3 region has the DNA TGTGCCAGCCTCAGGGACAGGGAAGGGTCCCAGTACTTC. Its translation: CASLRDREGSQYF.